This entry is about one T cell receptor (beta chain). The antigen is undetermined. This entry comes from a study of identical twins' blood T cells. Study-level points and caveats: Even for out-of-frame TCRbeta, twins reportedly shared V gene usage much more than unrelated donors. Mainly, cloneset size products determined shared clonotypes, twins included.

TCRdb analysed the 5' RACE reads with MiXCR anew, one entry per CDR3 protein. The top ten clones hold approximately 6.6% of a sample with 300,000 to 450,000 distinct CDR3 sequences, 25% to 35% of them seen once. Sequenced material: PBMCs. This sequence originates from a woman between 18 and 49 years old in good health.

CDR3 sequence: CASNIGWGTEAFF. The CDR3 region has the DNA TGTGCCAGTAACATAGGGTGGGGCACTGAAGCTTTCTTT. The chain couples TRBV19 to TRBJ1-1; D not resolved. The V end was cut by 7 bases, the J end by 4 bases, with 13 bases between. The CDR3 is 13 residues long. The germline CDR1 and CDR2 sequences are LNHDA and SQIVND (reference sequence).